Reported below is one T cell receptor beta chain. The antigen is unknown. The data are from a study of CD8 T cells in Susac syndrome. Study-level points and caveats: The authors found no clonal expansion in Susac syndrome CD4+ T cell repertoires.

TEMRA cells were enriched by FACS, and CD4+ and CD8+ T cells were negatively isolated. The germline CDR1 and CDR2 sequences are SGDLS and YYNGEE. The CDR3 has 15 residues. Between the trimmed V and J ends, which lost 0 bases and 4 bases, there was a span of 13 bases. Reverse transcription of about 0.45 to 1 ug RNA was performed with random hexamers. By means of immunoSEQ multiplex PCR, TCR beta CDR3 spanning 54 Vbeta and 13 Jbeta underwent amplification. TCRdb reprocessed the immunoSEQ multiplex PCR reads with MiXCR, giving one entry per CDR3 protein. Here the sample spans 150,000 to 200,000 distinct CDR3 sequences, 90% to 97% being singletons.

The sample taken for sequencing was CD4+ T cells from PBMCs. The chain recombines TRBV9 with TRBJ1-1, with D maybe TRBD1 (6 bases). This TCR came from a human donor with Susac syndrome. The CDR3: CASSVVQGWRTEAFF. For the CDR3, the DNA is TGTGCCAGCAGCGTAGTGCAGGGGTGGCGCACTGAAGCTTTCTTT.